The 32 T cell receptor beta chains reported below all come from one sample, sequenced in a study of blood T cell repertoires in COVID-19. Profiled with immunoSEQ multiplex PCR; TCRdb holds only in-frame clones, not every one. The repertoire has 300,000 or so clones, about 90% of them found once; the top ten carry roughly 1%. The sample comprised PBMCs or T cells enriched from blood (not recorded which). The receptors were sampled from a woman in her thirties who had recovered from COVID-19.

The chain links TRBV27 to TRBJ1-1, with 12 bases lining up with TRBD1. Unmatched junction bases numbered 9, after V lost 6 bases and J lost 7 bases. The CDR3 length is 15 residues. Germline-derived CDR1 and CDR2 are MNHEY and SMNVEV (reference sequence). CDR3 DNA sequence: TGTGCCAGCAGCCAAAGTGGGACAGGGGGCGGTGAAGCTTTCTTT. It translates to CASSQSGTGGGEAFF.

This clone was seen once. This rearrangement joins TRBV27 to TRBJ2-5; 7 bases line up with TRBD1. The CDR3 spans 15 residues. CDR1 and CDR2 from the germline V gene are MNHEY and SMNVEV (reference sequence). With V trimmed by 5 bases and J by 1 base, 7 bases remained unmatched. CDR3 coding DNA: TGTGCCAGCAGTAATACAGGGGAGATCCAAGAGACCCAGTACTTC. Its protein is CASSNTGEIQETQYF.

V is TRBV10-3 and J is TRBJ2-7, with 9 positions matching TRBD1. The CDR3 is made up of 16 amino acids. Per germline, CDR1 ENHRY and CDR2 SYGVKD. With 3 bases clipped from V and 1 base from J, the junction kept 7 bases outside the gene matches. CDR3 nucleotides: TGTGCCATCAGTGAATCGGGACAGGGAAGATCCTACGAGCAGTACTTC. The encoded protein is CAISESGQGRSYEQYF.

The rearrangement joins TRBV5-5 to TRBJ2-4, with 8 bases that match TRBD1. The germline V gene encodes CDR1 SGHKS and CDR2 YYEKEE (reference sequence). This CDR3 has 16 residues. Trimming removed 0 bases from V and 8 bases from J; junction bases left unmatched: 10. This CDR3 is CASSLAGDRRSDIQYF. Here the CDR3 DNA reads TGTGCCAGCAGCTTGGCCGGGGACAGGCGGAGTGACATTCAGTACTTC. The whole variable domain, filled in from reference TRBV5-5 and TRBJ2-4, reads DAGVTQSPTHLIKTRGQQVTLRCSPISGHKSVSWYQQVLGQGPQFIFQYYEKEERGRGNFPDRFSARQFPNYSSELNVNALLLGDSALYLCASSLAGDRRSDIQYFGAGTRLSVL.

The chain combines TRBV24-1 with TRBJ2-2, with 7 bases matching TRBD2. The CDR3 extends over 16 amino acids. CDR1 and CDR2 from the germline V gene are KGHDR and SFDVKD. J lost 3 bases, V lost 0 bases, and 3 bases had no gene match. The CDR3 here is CATSDLGRADTGELFF. Written as DNA, the CDR3 is TGTGCCACCAGTGATTTGGGGAGGGCGGACACCGGGGAGCTGTTTTTT.

The rearrangement links TRBV15 to TRBJ2-1; 9 nucleotides align to TRBD1. Germline V lookup: CDR1 LNHNV, CDR2 YYDKDF (reference sequence). The ends lost 0 bases at V and 7 bases at J; junction bases unmatched: 13. CDR3 length: 18 residues. The CDR3 bases are TGTGCCACCAGCAGAGATAGGTCTGAGACAGGGGGTATTAATGAGCAGTTCTTC. This gives the protein CATSRDRSETGGINEQFF.

This chain joins TRBV28 and TRBJ2-2, with unresolved D. This CDR3 region has 17 residues. V lost 5 bases to trimming and J lost 3 bases, with 19 bases between them. Per the germline V gene, CDR1 is MDHEN and CDR2 is SYDVKM. The CDR3: CASSASESRMYTGELFF. CDR3 in DNA: TGTGCCAGCAGTGCCTCGGAATCCAGGATGTACACCGGGGAGCTGTTTTTT.

The CDR3 DNA is TGTGCCAGCAGCTTAGGCGCAGATACGCAGTATTTT. Translated, it gives CASSLGADTQYF. The rearrangement joins TRBV7-2 to TRBJ2-3; unclear D gene. Germline CDR1 reads SGHTA; CDR2 reads FQGNSA. Deletions cut 1 base from V and 4 bases from J, with 3 bases between. The CDR3 contains 12 residues.

The V and J genes are TRBV5-1 and TRBJ2-2; D is undetermined. Trimming took off 1 base at V and 1 base at J, with 8 bases between the two ends. Germline lookup yields CDR1 SGHRS and CDR2 YFSETQ. The CDR3 runs 15 residues. The CDR3 bases are TGCGCCAGCAGCTTGTTCCCGGGGAACACCGGGGAGCTGTTTTTT. The encoded protein is CASSLFPGNTGELFF.

This sequence joins TRBV12-3 or TRBV12-4 and TRBJ1-5; TRBD1 agrees at 9 bases. The ends lost 8 bases at V and 4 bases at J; junction bases unmatched: 3. The CDR3 is 13 residues long. The CDR3 loop is CASADRGNQPQHF. DNA for the CDR3: TGTGCCAGCGCGGACAGGGGAAATCAGCCCCAGCATTTT.

In nucleotides, the CDR3 is TGTGCCAGCAGTTATGGGGCCACAGGGACAATGTCATTCGAGCAGTACTTC. Protein sequence: CASSYGATGTMSFEQYF. The chain employs TRBV28 and TRBJ2-7; D is possibly TRBD1 (6 bases). V lost 4 bases and J 6 bases, leaving 25 bases between the germline ends. This CDR3 has 17 residues. CDR1 is MDHEN and CDR2 is SYDVKM in the germline V gene.

This clone was seen more than once but under ten times. V usage is TRBV7-2 and J usage is TRBJ1-6, with D perhaps matching TRBD1 (5 bases). CDR1 and CDR2 from the germline V gene are SGHTA and FQGNSA. V dropped 4 bases and J dropped 6 bases, with 13 bases sitting between them. The CDR3 contains 15 residues. The CDR3 nucleotides read TGTGCCAGCAGCTCCTACAGGAGACTTAATTCACCCCTCCACTTT. Its translation: CASSSYRRLNSPLHF.

V and J are TRBV15 and TRBJ2-5, with a tentative D call TRBD1 (6 bases). V lost 2 bases, J lost 0 bases, and 16 bases lay in between. The V gene's germline CDR1 is LNHNV and CDR2 YYDKDF (reference sequence). The CDR3 contains 17 residues. The CDR3 here is CATSRPSATGYQETQYF. The CDR3 DNA sequence: TGTGCCACCAGCAGACCTTCGGCGACAGGTTACCAAGAGACCCAGTACTTC. The entire variable domain, with the rest obtained from reference TRBV15 and TRBJ2-5, is as follows: DAMVIQNPRYQVTQFGKPVTLSCSQTLNHNVMYWYQQKSSQAPKLLFHYYDKDFNNEADTPDNFQSRRPNTSFCFLDIRSPGLGDTAMYLCATSRPSATGYQETQYFGPGTRLLVL.

The V gene is TRBV9, the J gene TRBJ2-5, with 7 bases lining up with TRBD2. Germline V gene data show CDR1 as SGDLS and CDR2 as YYNGEE. The CDR3 is 16 residues long. V was pared by 2 bases and J by 5 bases, with 12 bases of the junction left unmatched. Here the CDR3 reads CASSVHSGRVGETQYF. DNA of the CDR3: TGTGCCAGCAGCGTCCATTCAGGGAGGGTAGGGGAGACCCAGTACTTC.

The gene calls are TRBV28 and TRBJ2-1; 9 bases fit TRBD1. The CDR3 has 14 amino acids. CDR1 and CDR2 from the germline V gene are MDHEN and SYDVKM. V lost 6 bases, J lost 6 bases, and 6 bases stayed unmatched. As DNA, the CDR3 is TGTGCCAGCAGGGACAGGGGAACCCCCAATGAGCAGTTCTTC. Translated: CASRDRGTPNEQFF.

This chain links TRBV30 with TRBJ1-1; D uncertain. V was shortened by 0 bases and J by 1 base, with 6 bases between the two germline ends. The CDR3 sequence is 13 residues long. Germline values: CDR1 GTSNPN, CDR2 SVGIG (reference sequence). As DNA, the CDR3 is TGTGCCTGGAGTGTCACAACGAACACTGAAGCTTTCTTT. It yields the protein CAWSVTTNTEAFF.

The V and J genes are TRBV2 and TRBJ2-5, with no clear D. CDR1 SNHLY and CDR2 FYNNEI come from the germline V gene. V was shortened by 3 bases and J by 5 bases, with 10 bases between the two germline ends. The CDR3 has 13 residues. In DNA form, the CDR3 reads TGTGCCAGCAGTGAGGTAGTTTCGGAGACCCAGTACTTC. It codes for CASSEVVSETQYF.

The gene calls are TRBV5-1 and TRBJ1-5, with TRBD1 matching 10 bases. This CDR3 has 16 amino acids. Trimming removed 0 bases from V and 5 bases from J; junction bases left unmatched: 5. Germline CDR1 reads SGHRS; CDR2 reads YFSETQ. As DNA, the CDR3 is TGCGCCAGCAGCTTGGGGACAGGGGGAGAGCATCAGCCCCAGCATTTT. This sequence encodes CASSLGTGGEHQPQHF.

The chain uses TRBV3-1 (or the pseudogene TRBV3-2) and TRBJ2-7, with TRBD1 matching 9 bases. Germline CDR1 LGHDT, CDR2 YNNKEL (reference sequence). The CDR3 runs 15 residues. Trimming cost V 4 bases and J 0 bases; bases outside gene matches: 4. DNA for the CDR3: TGTGCCAGCAGCCTGGGACAGGGAAACTCCTACGAGCAGTACTTC. Its translation is CASSLGQGNSYEQYF.

In its sample, this clone was seen a few times. The chain combines TRBV28 with TRBJ1-2; no clear D gene. The CDR3 consists of 12 residues. The germline V gene encodes CDR1 MDHEN and CDR2 SYDVKM. V lost 6 bases to trimming and J lost 5 bases, with 10 bases between them. The CDR3 here is CASRETGYGYTF. The CDR3 nucleotides read TGTGCCAGCAGGGAGACGGGGTATGGCTACACCTTC.

The chain has TRBV10-3 and TRBJ2-7, with TRBD1 as a possible D gene (6 bases). Germline V gene lookup returns CDR1 ENHRY and CDR2 SYGVKD. CDR3 length: 13 residues. The germline V and J ends were trimmed by 6 bases and 3 bases, with 12 bases remaining between them. The CDR3 here is CAIREQTGYEQYF. The CDR3 bases are TGTGCCATCAGAGAACAGACAGGCTACGAGCAGTACTTC.

This clone occurred once. The rearrangement links TRBV5-1 to TRBJ2-1; 11 positions agree with TRBD2. After removal of 2 bases from V and 3 bases from J, the junction contained 1 base not matched to a gene. The CDR3 is 15 amino acids. Germline V gene sequence: CDR1 SGHRS, CDR2 YFSETQ. The CDR3 bases are TGCGCCAGCAGCTTCGGACTAGCGGGCTACAATGAGCAGTTCTTC. Protein product: CASSFGLAGYNEQFF.

The V call is TRBV5-1, the J call TRBJ1-3, with TRBD1 as a possible D gene (5 bases). Germline loops: CDR1 SGHRS, CDR2 YFSETQ. CDR3 length: 15 amino acids. V was clipped by 3 bases and J by 0 bases, with 10 bases between them. CDR3 bases: TGCGCCAGCAGCTCGACAGCCAGCTCTGGAAACACCATATATTTT. Protein sequence: CASSSTASSGNTIYF.

This clone was seen a handful of times. The chain links TRBV14 to TRBJ1-2; the D gene is possibly TRBD1 (6 bases). V was cut by 2 bases and J by 0 bases, with 16 bases left in between. The CDR3 has 17 amino acids. CDR1 and CDR2 from the germline V gene are SGHDN and FVKESK. The CDR3 nucleotides read TGTGCCAGCAGCCAACTTCGTCGGGGGGCAGCTAACTATGGCTACACCTTC. Its protein is CASSQLRRGAANYGYTF.

This rearrangement joins TRBV5-4 to TRBJ2-7, with 9 positions matching TRBD1. CDR1 is SGHNT and CDR2 is YYREEE in the germline V gene (reference sequence). Trimming at V came to 0 bases and at J to 2 bases, leaving 3 bases not matched to a gene. The CDR3 loop spans 15 amino acids. CDR3 coding DNA: TGTGCCAGCAGCTTGGAGGGACAGGGTCCCTACGAGCAGTACTTC. Translation: CASSLEGQGPYEQYF.

The chain recombines TRBV5-1 with TRBJ1-1, with a possible D match to TRBD1 (5 bases). This CDR3 is 14 amino acids long. V was pared by 0 bases and J by 4 bases, with 10 bases between. Germline-derived CDR1 and CDR2 are SGHRS and YFSETQ. Written as DNA, the CDR3 is TGCGCCAGCAGCTTGGGGGTTCAGGGCACTGAAGCTTTCTTT. Its protein product is CASSLGVQGTEAFF.

The chain combines TRBV27 with TRBJ2-1, with TRBD1 identical over 8 bases. V trimming: 2 bases; J trimming: 7 bases; junction bases outside the gene matches: 13. The CDR3 extends over 17 amino acids. From germline, CDR1 is MNHEY and CDR2 SMNVEV (reference sequence). The CDR3 DNA reads TGTGCCAGCAGTTTAGGGACCGGACAGGGATGGGCGAATGAGCAGTTCTTC. Amino acid sequence: CASSLGTGQGWANEQFF.

This clone has a count of ten or more. The J gene is TRBJ2-1, the V gene TRBV24-1, with 8 bases lining up with TRBD2. V trimming: 9 bases; J trimming: 2 bases; junction bases outside the gene matches: 5. The germline gives CDR1 KGHDR, CDR2 SFDVKD. The CDR3 extends over 14 amino acids. In DNA form, the CDR3 reads TGTGCCACCGGTGGTAGCGGGACCTACAATGAGCAGTTCTTC. Translating it yields CATGGSGTYNEQFF.

This chain connects TRBV28 to TRBJ1-2; D is ambiguous. Germline CDR1 reads MDHEN; CDR2 reads SYDVKM. V dropped 5 bases and J dropped 10 bases, with 14 bases sitting between them. CDR3 length equals 12 residues. Here the CDR3 DNA reads TGTGCCAGCAGTCAATCAGGTGGTCCCTACACCTTC. This translates into CASSQSGGPYTF.

The chain joins TRBV24-1 to TRBJ2-5; TRBD1 might be the D (6 bases). Deletions cut 3 bases from V and 0 bases from J, with 10 bases between. Germline V gene data show CDR1 as KGHDR and CDR2 as SFDVKD. CDR3 length equals 15 residues. This chain's CDR3 is CATSDPDRYQETQYF. In DNA, the CDR3 is TGTGCCACCAGTGATCCGGACAGATACCAAGAGACCCAGTACTTC.

The gene calls are TRBV7-2 and TRBJ2-2; D perhaps matches TRBD2 (8 bases). The CDR3 sequence is 15 residues long. From germline, CDR1 is SGHTA and CDR2 FQGNSA. Between the trimmed V and J ends, which lost 4 bases and 5 bases, there was a span of 14 bases. The chain's CDR3 is CASSWTGGRTGELFF. CDR3 nucleotides: TGTGCCAGCAGCTGGACAGGCGGGAGGACCGGGGAGCTGTTTTTT.

The chain has TRBV7-9 and TRBJ1-1; 7 nucleotides match TRBD1. V gave up 4 bases and J gave up 5 bases; unmatched junction bases: 7. Germline-derived CDR1 and CDR2 are SEHNR and FQNEAQ (reference sequence). The CDR3 sequence is 14 residues long. The chain's CDR3 is CASSSTGTRTEAFF. The CDR3 DNA reads as TGTGCCAGCAGCTCGACAGGGACTAGGACTGAAGCTTTCTTT.